This T cell receptor beta chain was documented in a study of OX40 agonist ivuxolimab in advanced cancers. Looked up from germline, CDR1 is SGHKS and CDR2 is YYEKEE (reference sequence). V trimming: 4 bases; J trimming: 4 bases; junction bases outside the gene matches: 6. The CDR3 has 15 residues. This table comes from immunoSEQ multiplex PCR, and its TCRdb copy is limited to in-frame clones, with some not included. The sample yields 70,000 to 85,000 clones, roughly nine tenths seen once. This clonotype originated in an adult with an advanced solid tumor such as melanoma, head and neck, liver or kidney cancer. The chain has TRBV5-5 and TRBJ2-2, with 8 bases lining up with TRBD1. Specimen: CD4+ or CD8+ T cells sorted from blood, collected in a trial of the OX40 agonist ivuxolimab. CDR3 in DNA: TGTGCCAGCAGCCCGACAGGGGCGGGCACCGGGGAGCTGTTTTTT. Amino acids: CASSPTGAGTGELFF.